The entry below gives a single T cell receptor beta chain sequence along with its context. This clonotype has a handful of counts. What antigen it recognizes has not been identified. There are no base qualities to consult, and no much larger clone falls within one base. The source of the sample is a study of T cells after yellow fever vaccination (dated by TCRdb to about 2019). Background on the whole study: The SMART-Seq v4 Ultra Low Input RNA kit was used to prepare libraries from fractions with low cell numbers. To follow T-cell clones before and after primary and booster YFV17D yellow fever vaccination, bulk TCR alpha and beta repertoires were sequenced over time. The cohort comprised two healthy male donors, one aged 18 to 30 and one aged 30 to 40 years. Blood was collected at multiple timepoints before and after primary and secondary immunization, and bulk PBMC replicates and cell subsets were isolated.

TCR cDNA was made using 5'RACE template switching, a step that added a universal primer site and unique molecular identifiers. Priming for cDNA synthesis came from both the TCR alpha and TCR beta constant segments. Two PCR steps were used to amplify libraries, with sample barcodes and sequencing adapters being added in the second step. Sequencing of the libraries was done on either Illumina HiSeq 2500 (2x100 bp) or NovaSeq (2x150 bp). The source study handled its data this way. Demultiplexing of reads and collapsing into UMI consensus sequences were performed with MIGEC, and V(D)J alignment was carried out with MiXCR. Vaccine-responding clonotypes were defined with edgeR using replicate PBMC samples, requiring FDR below 0.01 and a log2 fold change above 5 up to day 15. CD4 or CD8 identity was assigned to each bulk clonotype according to whether the clonotype was present at higher abundance in the sequenced CD4 repertoire or the sequenced CD8 repertoire. The public sequencing data were trimmed at Q25 with fastp and processed into clonotypes with MiXCR by TCRdb, which kept only in-frame beta chains. One record per CDR3 amino acid sequence lists the most common genes and DNA. It is TCRdb's table, rather than the study itself, that gives the V and J calls and clone size. For this sample there are approximately 510,000 distinct CDR3 sequences; 20% to 25% appear just once. The ten most abundant clones make up approximately 15% of the sample.

The CDR3 sequence holds 15 residues, the cysteine and valine included. The read is trimmed to its CDR3 DNA, 45 bases read in frame from base 1. Trimming takes 5 bases off V and 3 bases off J; junction bases not matched to a gene: 9. Reading the germline V gene gives CDR1 SGHTA and CDR2 FQGNSA. The research as a whole found: After the booster, most of the clones that had expanded following primary vaccination were detected again (around 97% of CD4 and around 90% of CD8), which suggests that memory was broadly maintained. The secondary T-cell response was weaker than the primary response but faster, peaking on day 5 instead of day 15. Computational filtering was needed because FACS-sorted repertoires could contain abundant contaminating clonotypes from the bulk population. A small share of clonotypes occurred in both CD4 and CD8 compartments, likely arising from convergent recombination. Only two donors were included in the study, so the extent to which the findings can be generalized is limited.

Sample treatment or condition, as interpreted from the label and publication: live attenuated yellow fever vaccine strain. At every blood-draw timepoint, two biological replicates of bulk PBMCs were collected. PBMCs were isolated from peripheral blood using a standard Ficoll-Paque protocol. TriZol was used to extract RNA from bulk PBMCs, from CD4 and CD8 fractions, and from dextramer-positive and dextramer-negative fractions. The clonotype originates from a man between 18 and 29 years old who received the YFV17D yellow fever vaccine. The chain uses TRBV7-2 and TRBJ2-7, with TRBD1 identical over 8 junction bases. Sequences were derived from PBMCs, sampled more than 20 days after the first yellow fever vaccination. The DNA reads as follows: TGTGCCAGCAGCCCCGGGGGACAGGCTAGCTACGAGCAGTACGTC. This sequence encodes CASSPGGQASYEQYV.